Below, 14 T cell receptor beta chains from the same sample are listed, as sequenced in a study of early T cells in non-severe SARS-CoV-2 infection. TCRdb analysed the 5' RACE reads with MiXCR anew, one entry per CDR3 protein. This table has some 48,000 distinct CDR3 sequences, around 4.6% appearing once. The sequenced material came from whole blood. The receptor set was obtained from an adult who was a healthcare worker with PCR-confirmed SARS-CoV-2 infection or an uninfected control (not recorded which).

This clonotype showed up many times. This sequence joins TRBV20-1 and TRBJ2-1; TRBD2 matches 9 bases. With 6 bases clipped from V and 13 bases from J, the junction kept 7 bases outside the gene matches. This CDR3 is built from 11 residues. From germline, CDR1 is DFQATT and CDR2 SNEGSKA (reference sequence). The CDR3: CSAAKGTSQFF. In DNA, the CDR3 is TGCAGTGCAGCAAAAGGGACTAGCCAGTTCTTC.

In its sample, this clonotype was seen a few times. Here the CDR3 omits its conserved ending phenylalanine or tryptophan, so a read error is the likely source. V gene TRBV20-1 combines with J gene TRBJ2-3; 7 bases are shared with TRBD2. Germline CDR1 DFQATT, CDR2 SNEGSKA (reference sequence). This CDR3 spans 15 amino acids. After removal of 1 base from V and 0 bases from J, the junction contained 4 bases not matched to a gene. CDR3 loop: CSARVAGVSTDTQYS. The CDR3 DNA is TGCAGTGCTAGAGTGGCGGGAGTTAGCACAGATACGCAGTATTCT.

This clonotype was recorded many times. The CDR3 nucleotides read TGTGCTAGTGGTTCGAGCGGGAGCATCGATACGCAGTATTTT. It encodes CASGSSGSIDTQYF. J is TRBJ2-3 and V is TRBV12-5; the match to TRBD2 covers 8 bases. Germline assignment: CDR1 LGHNT and CDR2 FRNRAP. The CDR3 loop spans 14 amino acids. J lost 6 bases, V lost 4 bases, and 6 bases had no gene match. Together with reference TRBV12-5 and TRBJ2-3, the CDR3 gives the full variable domain: DARVTQTPRHKVTEMGQEVTMRCQPILGHNTVFWYRQTMMQGLELLAYFRNRAPLDDSGMPKDRFSAEMPDATLATLKIQPSEPRDSAVYFCASGSSGSIDTQYFGPGTRLTVL.

This clonotype has a count of ten or more. This rearrangement joins TRBV24-1 to TRBJ2-2; D is undetermined. Germline V lookup: CDR1 KGHDR, CDR2 SFDVKD. The CDR3 is 15 amino acids. V gave up 4 bases and J gave up 6 bases, with 14 bases separating them. CDR3 nucleotide sequence: TGTGCCACCAGTGACACTCGGCCCGGCGCCGGGGAGCTGTTTTTT. This sequence encodes CATSDTRPGAGELFF.

Many counts were recorded for this clonotype. The chain uses TRBV7-6 and TRBJ2-3; a possible D gene is TRBD2 (5 bases). The CDR3 contains 16 residues. Germline CDR1 SGHVS, CDR2 FNYEAQ. Trimming shortened V by 5 bases and J by 5 bases, and 20 bases separated the two germline ends. DNA of the CDR3: TGTGCCAGCAGCCCCCGTCAAGCTCCCGAGGGAGATACGCAGTATTTT. Its translation is CASSPRQAPEGDTQYF.

This clonotype was counted many times. This chain connects TRBV24-1 to TRBJ1-1; D uncertain. V lost 0 bases and J lost 7, with 2 bases in between. CDR3 length: 11 amino acids. Germline CDR1 is KGHDR and CDR2 is SFDVKD. The CDR3 nucleotides are TGTGCCACCAGTGATTTGGGTGAAGCTTTCTTT. Translating gives CATSDLGEAFF.

The chain joins TRBV29-1 to TRBJ1-3; D remains unclear. Germline-derived CDR1 and CDR2 are SQVTM and ANQGSEA. This CDR3 comprises 12 residues. Trimming shortened V by 0 bases and J by 3 bases, and 3 bases separated the two germline ends. CDR3 nucleotides: TGCAGCGTTGAAGAGGGTGGAAACACCATATATTTT. It is translated as CSVEEGGNTIYF.

This clonotype was recorded at least ten times. This chain joins TRBV29-1 and TRBJ2-5, with TRBD1 matching over 7 bases. CDR1 is SQVTM and CDR2 is ANQGSEA in the germline V gene. This CDR3 has 11 amino acids. This CDR3 reads CLGTVQETQYF. The CDR3, as DNA: TGCCTAGGGACAGTCCAAGAGACCCAGTACTTC.

This clonotype was seen ten or more times. V and J are TRBV20-1 and TRBJ1-3; possible D gene TRBD1, 5 bases. There are 13 residues in the CDR3. Germline V lookup: CDR1 DFQATT, CDR2 SNEGSKA (reference sequence). The V gene lost 5 bases and the J gene lost 1 base, with 9 bases spanning the gap. In nucleotides, the CDR3 is TGCAGTGCTCCCGGACAATCTGGAAACACCATATATTTT. This codes for CSAPGQSGNTIYF.

This clonotype occurred many times. The chain is built from TRBV15 and TRBJ2-2; D unclear. Germline V gives CDR1 LNHNV, CDR2 YYDKDF (reference sequence). This CDR3 spans 15 amino acids. Trimming took off 0 bases at V and 8 bases at J, with 13 bases between the two ends. CDR3 in amino acids: CATSRDLALRGELFF. DNA for the CDR3: TGTGCCACCAGCAGAGATCTGGCCCTAAGGGGGGAGCTGTTTTTT. Filled out from reference TRBV15 and TRBJ2-2, the complete variable domain reads DAMVIQNPRYQVTQFGKPVTLSCSQTLNHNVMYWYQQKSSQAPKLLFHYYDKDFNNEADTPDNFQSRRPNTSFCFLDIRSPGLGDTAMYLCATSRDLALRGELFFGEGSRLTVL.

Many counts were recorded for this clonotype. The rearrangement joins TRBV7-3 to TRBJ1-1, with D unclear. Germline loops: CDR1 SGHTA, CDR2 FQGTGA. V was pared by 4 bases and J by 8 bases, with 17 bases between. The length of the CDR3 is 14 residues. This CDR3 is CASSSWTAGVEAFF. DNA for the CDR3: TGTGCCAGCAGCTCCTGGACGGCGGGAGTCGAAGCTTTCTTT. The whole variable domain, filled in from reference TRBV7-3 and TRBJ1-1, reads GAGVSQTPSNKVTEKGKYVELRCDPISGHTALYWYRQSLGQGPEFLIYFQGTGAADDSGLPNDRFFAVRPEGSVSTLKIQRTERGDSAVYLCASSSWTAGVEAFFGQGTRLTVV.

This clonotype was seen repeatedly, ten times or more. The chain combines TRBV5-6 with TRBJ1-2, with 7 bases identical to TRBD1. This CDR3 has 15 amino acids. CDR1 and CDR2 (germline): SGHDT, YYEEEE. J lost 6 bases, V lost 4 bases, and 12 bases had no gene match. This chain's CDR3 is CASSRTGTDTNGYTF. The DNA for the CDR3 is TGTGCCAGCAGCAGAACCGGGACAGATACAAATGGCTACACCTTC. The full variable domain, in which reference TRBV5-6 and TRBJ1-2 provide the parts outside the CDR3, is DAGVTQSPTHLIKTRGQQVTLRCSPKSGHDTVSWYQQALGQGPQFIFQYYEEEERQRGNFPDRFSGHQFPNYSSELNVNALLLGDSALYLCASSRTGTDTNGYTFGSGTRLTVV.

This clonotype was seen more than once but under ten times. J is TRBJ1-2 and V is TRBV6-4; weak D call: TRBD1 (5 bases). Trimming removed 9 bases at V and 0 bases at J, with 11 bases between. The CDR3 length is 13 residues. Germline CDR1 is MRHNA and CDR2 is SNTAGT. The CDR3 DNA sequence: TGTGCCAGTAGGGACGGAACTAACTATGGCTACACCTTC. It translates to CASRDGTNYGYTF.

This clonotype came up a few times. The rearrangement uses TRBV20-1 and TRBJ2-1; D tentatively reads TRBD1 or TRBD2 (6 bases each). The ends were cut back, 4 bases at V and 0 bases at J, with 31 bases in the middle. The CDR3 has 21 amino acids. Germline CDR1 and CDR2: DFQATT and SNEGSKA (reference sequence). The CDR3 nucleotides are TGCAGTGCTATTTGGCCTAAACGGCAGTTCAGGGGAGGTAGCTCCTACAATGAGCAGTTCTTC. Translating it yields CSAIWPKRQFRGGSSYNEQFF.